This T cell receptor beta chain was found in a study of Graves' ophthalmopathy and Graves' hyperthyroidism. Background on the study: No treatment had been given when peripheral blood was collected at initial diagnosis.

TCR beta CDR3 regions were amplified from RNA transcripts. HTBI primers were employed in first-round RT-PCR, then a second-round multiplex PCR followed. Using its own MiXCR run on the multiplex PCR reads, TCRdb lists one record per CDR3 protein. Seen here are around 660,000 distinct CDR3 sequences, just over 40% observed once, and the top ten hold roughly 3.5%. Enrollment excluded any patients with other autoimmune diseases, uncontrolled infections, pregnancy or lactation. It was from roughly 10 ml of fresh peripheral blood that the PBMCs came. Germline V lookup: CDR1 SGHRS, CDR2 YFSETQ. This CDR3 has 16 residues. V lost 1 base, J lost 1 base, and 14 bases lay in between. This clonotype was seen at least ten times.

This sequence joins TRBV5-1 and TRBJ1-1, with a weak D call TRBD1 (6 bases). Sequenced input: peripheral blood. This clonotype was obtained from an adult man with Graves' ophthalmopathy. CDR3 in amino acids: CASSLPQGGGNTEAFF. CDR3 DNA: TGCGCCAGCAGCTTGCCACAGGGTGGTGGGAACACTGAAGCTTTCTTT.